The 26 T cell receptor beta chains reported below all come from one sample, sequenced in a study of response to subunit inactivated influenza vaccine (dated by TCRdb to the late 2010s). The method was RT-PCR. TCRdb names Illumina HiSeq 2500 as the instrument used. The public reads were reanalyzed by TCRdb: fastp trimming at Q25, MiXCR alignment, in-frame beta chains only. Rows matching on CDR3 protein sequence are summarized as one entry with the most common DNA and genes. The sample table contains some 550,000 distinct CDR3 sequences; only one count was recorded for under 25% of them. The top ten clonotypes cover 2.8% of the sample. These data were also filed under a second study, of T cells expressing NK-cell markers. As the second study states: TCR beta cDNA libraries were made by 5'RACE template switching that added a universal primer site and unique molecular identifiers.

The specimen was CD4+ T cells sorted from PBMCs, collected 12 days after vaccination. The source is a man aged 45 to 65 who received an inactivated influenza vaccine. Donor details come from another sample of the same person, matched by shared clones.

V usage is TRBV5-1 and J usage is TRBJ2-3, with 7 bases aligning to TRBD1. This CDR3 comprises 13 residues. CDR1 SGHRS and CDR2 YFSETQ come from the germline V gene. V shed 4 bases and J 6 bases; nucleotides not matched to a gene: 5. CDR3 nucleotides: TGCGCCAGCAGCGCCCAACAGGGGGATACGCAGTATTTT. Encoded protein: CASSAQQGDTQYF.

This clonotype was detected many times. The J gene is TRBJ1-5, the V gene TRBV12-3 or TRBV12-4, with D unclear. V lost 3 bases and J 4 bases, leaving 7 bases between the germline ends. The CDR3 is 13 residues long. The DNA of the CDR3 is TGTGCCAGCAGTTTGTCTGCTAATCAGCCCCAGCATTTT. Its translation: CASSLSANQPQHF.

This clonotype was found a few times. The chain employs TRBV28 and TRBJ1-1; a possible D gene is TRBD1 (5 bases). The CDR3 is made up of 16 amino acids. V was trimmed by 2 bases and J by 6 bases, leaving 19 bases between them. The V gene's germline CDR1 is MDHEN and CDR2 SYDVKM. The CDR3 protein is CASSLARTRWGAEAFF. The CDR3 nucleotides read TGTGCCAGCAGTTTAGCCCGTACCCGATGGGGGGCTGAAGCTTTCTTT.

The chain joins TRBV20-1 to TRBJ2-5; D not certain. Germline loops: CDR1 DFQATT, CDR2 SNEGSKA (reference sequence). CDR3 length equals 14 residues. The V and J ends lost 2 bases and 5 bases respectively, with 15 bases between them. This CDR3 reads CSARLLPNPETQYF. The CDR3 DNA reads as TGCAGTGCTAGACTTCTTCCAAACCCGGAGACCCAGTACTTC.

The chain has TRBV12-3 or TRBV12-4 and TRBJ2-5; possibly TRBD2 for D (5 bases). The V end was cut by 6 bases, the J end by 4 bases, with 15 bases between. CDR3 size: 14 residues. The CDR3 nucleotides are TGTGCCAGCAGCATGAGACTCAGCGGAGAGACCCAGTACTTC. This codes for CASSMRLSGETQYF.

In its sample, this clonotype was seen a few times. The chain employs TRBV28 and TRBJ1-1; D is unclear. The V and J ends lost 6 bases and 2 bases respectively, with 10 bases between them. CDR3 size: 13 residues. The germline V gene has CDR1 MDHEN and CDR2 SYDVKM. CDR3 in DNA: TGTGCCAGCAGCCGTAGTGATAACACTGAAGCTTTCTTT. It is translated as CASSRSDNTEAFF.

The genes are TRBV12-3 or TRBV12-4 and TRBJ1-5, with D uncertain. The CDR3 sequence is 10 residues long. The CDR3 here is CALGHQPQHF. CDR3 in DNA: TGTGCATTAGGGCATCAGCCCCAGCATTTT.

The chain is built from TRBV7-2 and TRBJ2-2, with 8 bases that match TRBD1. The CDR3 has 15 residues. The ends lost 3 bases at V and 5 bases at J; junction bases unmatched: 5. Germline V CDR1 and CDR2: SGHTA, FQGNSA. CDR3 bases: TGTGCCAGCAGCTTCGGGACAGGACTAACCGGGGAGCTGTTTTTT. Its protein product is CASSFGTGLTGELFF. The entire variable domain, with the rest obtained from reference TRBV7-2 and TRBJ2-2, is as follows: GAGVSQSPSNKVTEKGKDVELRCDPISGHTALYWYRQSLGQGLEFLIYFQGNSAPDKSGLPSDRFSAERTGGSVSTLTIQRTQQEDSAVYLCASSFGTGLTGELFFGEGSRLTVL.

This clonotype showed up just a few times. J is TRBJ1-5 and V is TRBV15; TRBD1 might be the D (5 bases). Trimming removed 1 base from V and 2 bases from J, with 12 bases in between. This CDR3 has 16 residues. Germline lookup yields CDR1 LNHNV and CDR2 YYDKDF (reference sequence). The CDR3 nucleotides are TGTGCCACCAGCAGAGGAGCAGGGTCCGGCAATCAGCCCCAGCATTTT. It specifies CATSRGAGSGNQPQHF.

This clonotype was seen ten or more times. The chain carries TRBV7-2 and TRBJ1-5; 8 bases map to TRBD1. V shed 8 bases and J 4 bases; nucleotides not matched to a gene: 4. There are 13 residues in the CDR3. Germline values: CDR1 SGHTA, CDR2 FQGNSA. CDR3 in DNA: TGTGCCAGCGGGACAGGTCCTAATCAGCCCCAGCATTTT. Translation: CASGTGPNQPQHF.

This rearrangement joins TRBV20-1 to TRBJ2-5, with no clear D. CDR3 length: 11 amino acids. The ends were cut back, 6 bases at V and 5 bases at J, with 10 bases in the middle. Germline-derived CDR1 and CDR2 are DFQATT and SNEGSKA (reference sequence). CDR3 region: CSAKVRETQYF. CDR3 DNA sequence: TGCAGTGCGAAGGTGCGGGAGACCCAGTACTTC.

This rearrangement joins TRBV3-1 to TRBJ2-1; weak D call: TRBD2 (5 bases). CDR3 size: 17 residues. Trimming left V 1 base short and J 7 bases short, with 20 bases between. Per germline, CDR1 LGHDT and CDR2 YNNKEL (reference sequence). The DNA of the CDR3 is TGTGCCAGCAGCCAAGGATTGGCCTCAAGAGGGCTTAATGAGCAGTTCTTC. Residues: CASSQGLASRGLNEQFF.

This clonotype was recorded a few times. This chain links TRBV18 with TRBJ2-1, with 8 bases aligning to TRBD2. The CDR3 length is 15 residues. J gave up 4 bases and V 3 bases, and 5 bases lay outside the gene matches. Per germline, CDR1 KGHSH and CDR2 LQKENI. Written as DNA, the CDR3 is TGTGCCAGCTCACCCAGGCGGGGGGCTTACAATGAGCAGTTCTTC. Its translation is CASSPRRGAYNEQFF.

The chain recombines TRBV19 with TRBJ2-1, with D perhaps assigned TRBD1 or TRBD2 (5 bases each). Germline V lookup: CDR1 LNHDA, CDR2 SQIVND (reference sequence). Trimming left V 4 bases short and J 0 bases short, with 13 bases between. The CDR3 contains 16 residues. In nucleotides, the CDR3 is TGTGCCAGTAGTACGAGGGGCTACCTCTCCTACAATGAGCAGTTCTTC. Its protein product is CASSTRGYLSYNEQFF.

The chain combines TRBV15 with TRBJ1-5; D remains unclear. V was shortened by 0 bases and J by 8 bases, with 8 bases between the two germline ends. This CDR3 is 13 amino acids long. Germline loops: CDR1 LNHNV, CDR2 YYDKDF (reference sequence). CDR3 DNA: TGTGCCACCAGCAGAGATCCAAAAGAGCCCCAGCATTTT. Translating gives CATSRDPKEPQHF. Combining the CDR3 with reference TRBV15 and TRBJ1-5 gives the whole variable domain DAMVIQNPRYQVTQFGKPVTLSCSQTLNHNVMYWYQQKSSQAPKLLFHYYDKDFNNEADTPDNFQSRRPNTSFCFLDIRSPGLGDTAMYLCATSRDPKEPQHFGDGTRLSIL.

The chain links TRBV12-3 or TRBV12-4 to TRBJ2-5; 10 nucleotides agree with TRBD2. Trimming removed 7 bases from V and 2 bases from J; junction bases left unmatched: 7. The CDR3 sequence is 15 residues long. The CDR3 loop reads CASTYSGGQQETQYF. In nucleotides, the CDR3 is TGTGCCAGCACTTATAGCGGGGGGCAACAAGAGACCCAGTACTTC.

The CDR3 sequence is CSADPTAGGRVTDTQYF. The CDR3 bases are TGCAGTGCTGACCCTACAGCGGGGGGGCGAGTTACAGATACGCAGTATTTT. V gene TRBV20-1 combines with J gene TRBJ2-3, with 10 bases matching TRBD2. Germline lookup yields CDR1 DFQATT and CDR2 SNEGSKA (reference sequence). V lost 5 bases, J lost 3 bases, and 14 bases stayed unmatched. The CDR3 covers 17 residues.

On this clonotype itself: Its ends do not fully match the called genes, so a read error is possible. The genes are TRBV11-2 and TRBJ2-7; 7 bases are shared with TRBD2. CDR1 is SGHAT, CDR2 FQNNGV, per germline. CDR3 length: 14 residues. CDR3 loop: CASSQLGGTYEQSF. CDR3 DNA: TGTGCCAGCAGCCAGCTGGGGGGGACCTACGAGCAGTCCTTC.

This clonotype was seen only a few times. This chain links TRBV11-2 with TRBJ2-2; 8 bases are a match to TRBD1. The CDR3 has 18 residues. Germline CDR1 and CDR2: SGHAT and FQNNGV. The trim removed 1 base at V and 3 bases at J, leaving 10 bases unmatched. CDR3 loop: CASSLGDRFGADTGELFF. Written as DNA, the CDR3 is TGTGCCAGCAGCTTAGGGGACAGGTTTGGGGCAGACACCGGGGAGCTGTTTTTT.

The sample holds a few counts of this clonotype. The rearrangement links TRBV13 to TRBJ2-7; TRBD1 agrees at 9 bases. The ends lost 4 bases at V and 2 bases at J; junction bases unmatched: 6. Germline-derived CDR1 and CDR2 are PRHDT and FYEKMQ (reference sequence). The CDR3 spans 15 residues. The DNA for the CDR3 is TGTGCCAGCAGCTCCGGACAGGGGCTAGCCTACGAGCAGTACTTC. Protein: CASSSGQGLAYEQYF.

This CDR3 is CASSELSGGSTDTQYF. The CDR3 nucleotides are TGTGCCAGCAGTGAATTGAGCGGGGGGTCCACAGATACGCAGTATTTT. This chain connects TRBV25-1 to TRBJ2-3; 9 nucleotides agree with TRBD2. This CDR3 has 16 residues. V was clipped by 1 base and J by 2 bases; unmatched bases: 4. Germline assignment: CDR1 MGHDK and CDR2 SYGVNS.

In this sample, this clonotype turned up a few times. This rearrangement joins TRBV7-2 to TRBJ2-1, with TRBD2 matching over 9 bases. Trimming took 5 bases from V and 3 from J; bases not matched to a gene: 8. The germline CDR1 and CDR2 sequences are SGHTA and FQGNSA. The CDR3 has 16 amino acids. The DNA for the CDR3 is TGTGCCAGCAGCCCTATGAGACTAGCGGTCTACAATGAGCAGTTCTTC. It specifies CASSPMRLAVYNEQFF. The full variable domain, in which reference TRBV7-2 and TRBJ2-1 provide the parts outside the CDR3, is GAGVSQSPSNKVTEKGKDVELRCDPISGHTALYWYRQSLGQGLEFLIYFQGNSAPDKSGLPSDRFSAERTGGSVSTLTIQRTQQEDSAVYLCASSPMRLAVYNEQFFGPGTRLTVL.

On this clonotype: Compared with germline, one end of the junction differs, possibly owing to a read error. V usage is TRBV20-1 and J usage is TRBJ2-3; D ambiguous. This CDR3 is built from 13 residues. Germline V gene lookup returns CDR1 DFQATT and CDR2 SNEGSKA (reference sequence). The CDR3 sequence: CSASALGTNTQYF. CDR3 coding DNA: TGCAGTGCTAGTGCCCTGGGCACAAATACGCAGTATTTT.

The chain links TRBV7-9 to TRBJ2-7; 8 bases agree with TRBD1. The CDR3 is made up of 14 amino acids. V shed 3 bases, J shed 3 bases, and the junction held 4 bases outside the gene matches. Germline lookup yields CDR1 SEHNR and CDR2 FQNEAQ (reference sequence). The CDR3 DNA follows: TGTGCCAGCAGCTTTGCCGGGACAGGCTACGAGCAGTACTTC. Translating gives CASSFAGTGYEQYF.

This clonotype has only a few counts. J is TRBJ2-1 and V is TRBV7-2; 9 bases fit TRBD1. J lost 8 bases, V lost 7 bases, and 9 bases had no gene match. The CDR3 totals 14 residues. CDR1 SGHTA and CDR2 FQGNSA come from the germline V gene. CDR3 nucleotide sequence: TGTGCCAGCACCTCGGGACAGGGATTCTATGAGCAGTTCTTC. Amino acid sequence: CASTSGQGFYEQFF.

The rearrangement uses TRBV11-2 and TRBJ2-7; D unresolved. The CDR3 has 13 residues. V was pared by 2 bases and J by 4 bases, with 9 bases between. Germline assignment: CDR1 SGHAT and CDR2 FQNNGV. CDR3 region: CASSLLGRYEQYF. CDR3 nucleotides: TGTGCCAGCAGCTTACTTGGCAGGTACGAGCAGTACTTC. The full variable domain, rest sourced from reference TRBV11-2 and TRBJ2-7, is EAGVAQSPRYKIIEKRQSVAFWCNPISGHATLYWYQQILGQGPKLLIQFQNNGVVDDSQLPKDRFSAERLKGVDSTLKIQPAKLEDSAVYLCASSLLGRYEQYFGPGTRLTVT.